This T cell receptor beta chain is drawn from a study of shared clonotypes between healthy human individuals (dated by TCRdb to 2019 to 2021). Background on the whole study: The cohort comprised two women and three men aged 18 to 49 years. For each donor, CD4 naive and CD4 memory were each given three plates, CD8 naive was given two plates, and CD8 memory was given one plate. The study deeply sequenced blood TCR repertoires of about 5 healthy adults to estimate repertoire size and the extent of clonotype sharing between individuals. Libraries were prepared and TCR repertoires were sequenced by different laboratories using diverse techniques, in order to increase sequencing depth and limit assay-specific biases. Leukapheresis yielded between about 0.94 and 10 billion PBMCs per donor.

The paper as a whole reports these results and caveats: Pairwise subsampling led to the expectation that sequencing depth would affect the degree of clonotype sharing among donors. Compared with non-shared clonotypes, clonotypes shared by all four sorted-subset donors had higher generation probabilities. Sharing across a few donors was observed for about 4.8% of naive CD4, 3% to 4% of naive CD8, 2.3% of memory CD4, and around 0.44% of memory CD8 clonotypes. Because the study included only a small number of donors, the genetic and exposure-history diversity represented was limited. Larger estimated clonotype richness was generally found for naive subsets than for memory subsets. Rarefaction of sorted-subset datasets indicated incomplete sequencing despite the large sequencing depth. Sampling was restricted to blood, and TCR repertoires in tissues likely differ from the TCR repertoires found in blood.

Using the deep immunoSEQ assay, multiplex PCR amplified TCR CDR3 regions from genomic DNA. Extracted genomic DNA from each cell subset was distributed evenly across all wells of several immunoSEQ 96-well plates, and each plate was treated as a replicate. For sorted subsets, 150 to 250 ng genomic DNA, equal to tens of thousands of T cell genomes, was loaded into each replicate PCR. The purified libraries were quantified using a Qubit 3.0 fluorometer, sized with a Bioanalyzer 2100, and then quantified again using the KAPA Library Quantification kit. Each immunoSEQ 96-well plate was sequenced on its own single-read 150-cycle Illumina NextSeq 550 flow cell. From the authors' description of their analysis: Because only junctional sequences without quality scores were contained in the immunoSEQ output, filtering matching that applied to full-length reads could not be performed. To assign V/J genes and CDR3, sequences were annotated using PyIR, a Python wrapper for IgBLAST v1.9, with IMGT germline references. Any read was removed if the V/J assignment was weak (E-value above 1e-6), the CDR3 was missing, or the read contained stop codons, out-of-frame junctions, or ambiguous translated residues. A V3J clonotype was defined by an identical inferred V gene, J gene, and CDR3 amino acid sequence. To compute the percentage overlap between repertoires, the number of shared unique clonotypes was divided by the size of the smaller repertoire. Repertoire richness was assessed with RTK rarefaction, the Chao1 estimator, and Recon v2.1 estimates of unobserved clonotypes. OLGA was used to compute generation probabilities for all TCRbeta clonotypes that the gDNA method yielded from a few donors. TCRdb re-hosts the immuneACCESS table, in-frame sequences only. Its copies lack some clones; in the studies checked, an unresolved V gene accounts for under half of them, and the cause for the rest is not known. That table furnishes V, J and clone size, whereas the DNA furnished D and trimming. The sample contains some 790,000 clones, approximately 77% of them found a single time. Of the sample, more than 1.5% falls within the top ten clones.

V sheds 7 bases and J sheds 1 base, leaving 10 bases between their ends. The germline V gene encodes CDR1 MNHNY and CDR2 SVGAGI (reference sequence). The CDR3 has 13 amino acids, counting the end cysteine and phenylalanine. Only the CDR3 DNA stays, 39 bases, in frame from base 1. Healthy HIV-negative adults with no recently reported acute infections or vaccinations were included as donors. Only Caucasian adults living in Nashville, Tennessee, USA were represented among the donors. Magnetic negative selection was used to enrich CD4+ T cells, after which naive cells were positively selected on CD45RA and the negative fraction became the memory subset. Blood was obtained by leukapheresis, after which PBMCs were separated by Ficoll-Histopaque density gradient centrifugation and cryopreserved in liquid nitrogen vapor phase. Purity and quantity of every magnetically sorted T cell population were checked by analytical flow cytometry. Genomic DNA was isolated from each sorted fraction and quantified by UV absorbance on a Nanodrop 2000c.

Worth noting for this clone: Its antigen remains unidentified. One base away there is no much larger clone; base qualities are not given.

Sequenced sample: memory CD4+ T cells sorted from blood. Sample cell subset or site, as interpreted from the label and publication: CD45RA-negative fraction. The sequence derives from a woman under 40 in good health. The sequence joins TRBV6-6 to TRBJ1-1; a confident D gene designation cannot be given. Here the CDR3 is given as CASKGTANTEAFF. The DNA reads TGTGCCAGCAAAGGCACCGCGAACACTGAAGCTTTCTTT.